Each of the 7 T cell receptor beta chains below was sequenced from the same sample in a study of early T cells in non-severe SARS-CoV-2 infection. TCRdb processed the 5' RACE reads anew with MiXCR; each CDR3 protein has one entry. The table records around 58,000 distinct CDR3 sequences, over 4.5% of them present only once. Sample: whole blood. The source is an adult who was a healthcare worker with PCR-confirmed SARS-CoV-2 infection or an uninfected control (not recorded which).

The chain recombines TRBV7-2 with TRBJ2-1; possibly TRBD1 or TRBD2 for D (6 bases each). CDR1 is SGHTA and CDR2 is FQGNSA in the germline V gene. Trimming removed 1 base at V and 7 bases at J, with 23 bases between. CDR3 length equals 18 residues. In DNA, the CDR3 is TGTGCCAGCAGCTTAGGCTGGGACGGGGGACATCTAGAGAATGAGCAGTTCTTC. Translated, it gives CASSLGWDGGHLENEQFF.

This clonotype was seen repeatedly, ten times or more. The CDR3 region is CASSYDGQGRYEQYF. DNA of the CDR3: TGTGCCAGCAGTTACGACGGACAGGGGAGGTACGAGCAGTACTTC. The J gene is TRBJ2-7, the V gene TRBV6-2 or TRBV6-3; 9 bases line up with TRBD1. The CDR3 is 15 amino acids. Trimming cost V 2 bases and J 4 bases; bases outside gene matches: 6. Germline CDR1 MNHEY, CDR2 SVGEGT.

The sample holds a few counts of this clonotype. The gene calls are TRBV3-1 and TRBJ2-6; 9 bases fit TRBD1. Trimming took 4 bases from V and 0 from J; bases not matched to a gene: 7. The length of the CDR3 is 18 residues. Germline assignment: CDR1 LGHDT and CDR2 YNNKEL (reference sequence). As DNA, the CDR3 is TGTGCCAGCAGCCTTATGGGACAGGGTGTCTCTGGGGCCAACGTCCTGACTTTC. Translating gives CASSLMGQGVSGANVLTF.

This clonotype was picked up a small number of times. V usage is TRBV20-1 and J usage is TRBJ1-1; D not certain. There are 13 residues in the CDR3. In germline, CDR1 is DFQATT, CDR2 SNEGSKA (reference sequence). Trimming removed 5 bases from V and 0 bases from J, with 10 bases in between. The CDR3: CSASGRMNTEAFF. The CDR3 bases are TGCAGTGCTTCTGGACGCATGAACACTGAAGCTTTCTTT.

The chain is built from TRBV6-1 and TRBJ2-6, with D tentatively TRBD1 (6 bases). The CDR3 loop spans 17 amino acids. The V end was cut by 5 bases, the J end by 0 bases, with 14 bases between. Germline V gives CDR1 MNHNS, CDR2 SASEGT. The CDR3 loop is CASSSGQMFSGANVLTF. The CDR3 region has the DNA TGTGCCAGCAGTTCTGGACAGATGTTCTCTGGGGCCAACGTCCTGACTTTC.

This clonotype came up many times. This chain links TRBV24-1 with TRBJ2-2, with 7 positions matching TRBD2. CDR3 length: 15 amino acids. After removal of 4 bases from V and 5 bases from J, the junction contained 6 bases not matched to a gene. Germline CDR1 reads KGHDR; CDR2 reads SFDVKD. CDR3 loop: CATSEGRGPTGELFF. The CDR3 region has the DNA TGTGCCACCAGTGAGGGGAGGGGACCAACCGGGGAGCTGTTTTTT.

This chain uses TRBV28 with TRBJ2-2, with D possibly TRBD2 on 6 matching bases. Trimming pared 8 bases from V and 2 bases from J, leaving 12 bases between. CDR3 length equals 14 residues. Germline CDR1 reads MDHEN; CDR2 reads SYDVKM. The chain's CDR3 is CASYRDSNTGELFF. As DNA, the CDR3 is TGTGCCAGCTACCGGGACTCCAACACCGGGGAGCTGTTTTTT.